Here is one T cell receptor (beta chain) with its context. Its antigen is not known. The sample is drawn from a study of cytomegalovirus exposure and HLA in healthy donors. General observations from the study: Previously analyzed data showed that most TCR beta V segments were productive at a frequency of about 87% or about 30%. A later analysis found common viral pathogens apparently linked to several of the most significant clusters.

The PCR ran on 60 Vbeta and 13 Jbeta primers. The method was immunoSEQ multiplex PCR; TCRdb's version includes in-frame clones alone and lacks a portion of them. The sample consists of about 140,000 clones, about 80% of them appearing once. This CDR3 has 16 amino acids. The germline gives CDR1 SGDLS, CDR2 YYNGEE. V shed 4 bases, J shed 3 bases, and the junction held 11 bases outside the gene matches. The chain has TRBV9 and TRBJ1-1, with TRBD1 matching over 8 bases. The sample consisted of PBMCs. This receptor was identified in a male donor in good health and CMV-seropositive. CDR3 protein: CASSPPTGVRDTEAFF. The CDR3 coding sequence is TGTGCCAGCAGCCCCCCGACAGGGGTTCGGGACACTGAAGCTTTCTTT.